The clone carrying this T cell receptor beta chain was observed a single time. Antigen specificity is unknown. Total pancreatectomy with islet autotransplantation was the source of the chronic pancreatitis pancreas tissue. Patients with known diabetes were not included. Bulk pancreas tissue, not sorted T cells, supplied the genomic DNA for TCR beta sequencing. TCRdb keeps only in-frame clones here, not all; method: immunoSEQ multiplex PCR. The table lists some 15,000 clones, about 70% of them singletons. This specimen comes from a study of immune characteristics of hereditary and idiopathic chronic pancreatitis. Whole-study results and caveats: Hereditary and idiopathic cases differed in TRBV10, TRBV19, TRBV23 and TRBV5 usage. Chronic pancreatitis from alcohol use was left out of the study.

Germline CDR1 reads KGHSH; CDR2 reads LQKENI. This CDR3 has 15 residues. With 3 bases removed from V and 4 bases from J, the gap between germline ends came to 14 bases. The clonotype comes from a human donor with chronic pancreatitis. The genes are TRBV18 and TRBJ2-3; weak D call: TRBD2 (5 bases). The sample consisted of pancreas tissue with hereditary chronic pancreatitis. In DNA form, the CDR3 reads TGTGCCAGCTCACCGAAGGTACGGGAATCAGATACGCAGTATTTT. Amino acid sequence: CASSPKVRESDTQYF.